The entry below describes one TCR beta chain. The antigen remains unidentified. Germline assignment: CDR1 MNHEY and CDR2 SMNVEV (reference sequence). The CDR3 runs 15 residues. Germline trimming cut 5 bases from V and 3 bases from J; bases unmatched to any gene: 8. The sample is drawn from a study of OX40 agonist ivuxolimab in advanced cancers. Across the whole study: Hepatocellular carcinoma, melanoma, renal cell or head and neck cancer affected the dose-escalation patients. Study outcomes and limitations: With doses of 0.1 to 3.0 mg/kg, CD4+ and CD8+ blood T cells had undergone clonal expansion by week 6.

This table comes from immunoSEQ multiplex PCR, and its TCRdb copy is limited to in-frame clones, with some not included. The sample comprises roughly 100,000 clones, approximately 94% of which are singletons, and around 2.2% rests with the top ten. The receptor was derived from an adult with an advanced solid tumor such as melanoma, head and neck, liver or kidney cancer. Sequencing was performed on CD4+ or CD8+ T cells sorted from blood, taken in a trial of the OX40 agonist ivuxolimab. V is TRBV27 and J is TRBJ2-7; 9 positions agree with TRBD1. In DNA form, the CDR3 reads TGTGCCAGCAGTCTGGGACAGGGACATCTCTACGAGCAGTACTTC. It yields the protein CASSLGQGHLYEQYF.